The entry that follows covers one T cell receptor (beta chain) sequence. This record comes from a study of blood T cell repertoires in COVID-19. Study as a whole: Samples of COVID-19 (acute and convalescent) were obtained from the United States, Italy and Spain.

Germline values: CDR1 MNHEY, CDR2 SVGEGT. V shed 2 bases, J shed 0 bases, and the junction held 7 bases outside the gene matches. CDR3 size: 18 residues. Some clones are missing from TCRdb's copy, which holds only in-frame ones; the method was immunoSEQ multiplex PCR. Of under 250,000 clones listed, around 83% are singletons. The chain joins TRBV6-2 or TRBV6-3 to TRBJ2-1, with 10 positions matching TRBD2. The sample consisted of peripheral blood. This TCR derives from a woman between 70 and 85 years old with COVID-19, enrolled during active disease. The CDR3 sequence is CASSYQGLAESSYNEQFF. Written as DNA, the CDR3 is TGTGCCAGCAGTTACCAAGGACTAGCGGAAAGCTCCTACAATGAGCAGTTCTTC.